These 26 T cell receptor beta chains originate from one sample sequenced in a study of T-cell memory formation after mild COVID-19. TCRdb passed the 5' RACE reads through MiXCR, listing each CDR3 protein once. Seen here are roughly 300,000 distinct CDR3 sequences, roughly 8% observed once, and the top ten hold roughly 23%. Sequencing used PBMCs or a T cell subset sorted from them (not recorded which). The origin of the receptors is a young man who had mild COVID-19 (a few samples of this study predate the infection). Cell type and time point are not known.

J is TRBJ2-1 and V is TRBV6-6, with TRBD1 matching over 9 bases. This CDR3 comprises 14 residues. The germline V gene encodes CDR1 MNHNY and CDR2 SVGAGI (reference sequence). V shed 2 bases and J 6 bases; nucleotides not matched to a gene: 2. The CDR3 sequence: CASSYGGQGNEQFF. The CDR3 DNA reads TGTGCCAGCAGTTACGGGGGACAGGGCAATGAGCAGTTCTTC.

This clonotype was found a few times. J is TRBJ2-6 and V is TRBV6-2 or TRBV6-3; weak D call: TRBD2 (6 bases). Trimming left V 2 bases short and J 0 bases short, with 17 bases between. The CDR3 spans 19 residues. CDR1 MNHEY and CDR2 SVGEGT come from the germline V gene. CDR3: CASSYLGGIRSSGANVLTF. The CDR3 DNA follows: TGTGCCAGCAGTTACCTGGGAGGAATCCGTAGCTCTGGGGCCAACGTCCTGACTTTC.

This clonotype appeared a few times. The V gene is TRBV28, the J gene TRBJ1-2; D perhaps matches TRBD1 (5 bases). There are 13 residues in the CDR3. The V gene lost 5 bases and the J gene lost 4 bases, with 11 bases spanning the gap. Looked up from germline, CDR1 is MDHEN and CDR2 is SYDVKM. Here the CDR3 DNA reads TGTGCCAGCAGTCCTTCTGGGGCCTATGGCTACACCTTC. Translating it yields CASSPSGAYGYTF.

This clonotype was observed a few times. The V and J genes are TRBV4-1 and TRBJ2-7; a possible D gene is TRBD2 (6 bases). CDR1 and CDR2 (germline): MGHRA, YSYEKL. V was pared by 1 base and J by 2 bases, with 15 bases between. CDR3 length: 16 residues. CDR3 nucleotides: TGCGCCAGCAGCCAAGGGCGGGGACGGAGCACCTACGAGCAGTACGTC. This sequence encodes CASSQGRGRSTYEQYV.

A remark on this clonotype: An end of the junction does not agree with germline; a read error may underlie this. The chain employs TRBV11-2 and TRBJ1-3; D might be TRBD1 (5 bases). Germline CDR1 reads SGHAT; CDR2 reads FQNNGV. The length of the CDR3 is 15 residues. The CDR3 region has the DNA TGTGCCAGCAGCTTAGATCGGGCCGGGGGAAACGCCATATATTTT. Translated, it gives CASSLDRAGGNAIYF.

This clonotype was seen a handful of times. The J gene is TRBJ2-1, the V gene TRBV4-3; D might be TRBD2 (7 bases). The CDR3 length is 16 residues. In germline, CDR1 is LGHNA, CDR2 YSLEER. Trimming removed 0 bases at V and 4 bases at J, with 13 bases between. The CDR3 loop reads CASSQDNGGPYNEQFF. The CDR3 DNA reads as TGCGCCAGCAGCCAAGATAACGGGGGGCCATACAATGAGCAGTTCTTC.

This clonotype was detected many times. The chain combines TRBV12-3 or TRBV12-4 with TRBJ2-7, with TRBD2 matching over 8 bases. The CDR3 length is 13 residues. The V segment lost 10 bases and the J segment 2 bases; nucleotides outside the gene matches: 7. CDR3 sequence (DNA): TGTGCCATCTCGGGAGGGGCGGCCTACGAGCAGTACTTC. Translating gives CAISGGAAYEQYF.

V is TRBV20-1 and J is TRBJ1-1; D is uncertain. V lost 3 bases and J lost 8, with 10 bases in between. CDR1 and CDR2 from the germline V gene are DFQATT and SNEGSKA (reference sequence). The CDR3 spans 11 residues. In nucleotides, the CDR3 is TGCAGTGCTAGCGTGTCCTGGGAAGCTTTCTTT. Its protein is CSASVSWEAFF.

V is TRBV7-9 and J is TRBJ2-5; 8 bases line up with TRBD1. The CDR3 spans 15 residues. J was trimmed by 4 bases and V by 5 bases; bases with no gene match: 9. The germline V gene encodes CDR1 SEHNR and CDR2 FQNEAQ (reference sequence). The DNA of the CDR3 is TGTGCCAGCAGCCTCAGGGGGCGTCAGAGAGAGACCCAGTACTTC. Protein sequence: CASSLRGRQRETQYF.

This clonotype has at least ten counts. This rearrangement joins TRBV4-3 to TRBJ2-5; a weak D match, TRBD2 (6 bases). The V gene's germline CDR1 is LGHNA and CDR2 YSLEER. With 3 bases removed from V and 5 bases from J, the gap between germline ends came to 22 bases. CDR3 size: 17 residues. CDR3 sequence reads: CASSQRNLRRAGETQYF. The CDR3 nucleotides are TGCGCCAGCAGCCAGCGGAACCTGCGGAGGGCAGGCGAGACCCAGTACTTC.

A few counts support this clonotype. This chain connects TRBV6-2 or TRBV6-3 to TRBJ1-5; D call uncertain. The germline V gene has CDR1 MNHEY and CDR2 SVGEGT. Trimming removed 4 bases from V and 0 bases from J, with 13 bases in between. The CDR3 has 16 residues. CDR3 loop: CASSFPRRDSNQPQHF. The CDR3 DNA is TGTGCCAGCAGTTTCCCTCGGAGGGATAGCAATCAGCCCCAGCATTTT.

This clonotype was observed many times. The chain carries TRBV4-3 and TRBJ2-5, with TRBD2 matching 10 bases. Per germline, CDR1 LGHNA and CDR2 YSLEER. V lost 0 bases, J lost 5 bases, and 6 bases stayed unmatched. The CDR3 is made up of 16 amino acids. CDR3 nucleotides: TGCGCCAGCAGCCAAGATCCTAGCGGGGGATGGGAGACCCAGTACTTC. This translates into CASSQDPSGGWETQYF.

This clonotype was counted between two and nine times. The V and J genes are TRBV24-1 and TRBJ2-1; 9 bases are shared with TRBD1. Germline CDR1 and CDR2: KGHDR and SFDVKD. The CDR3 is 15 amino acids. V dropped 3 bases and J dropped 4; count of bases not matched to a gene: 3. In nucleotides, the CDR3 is TGTGCCACCAGTGATCCGGGGACAGGGTACAATGAGCAGTTCTTC. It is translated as CATSDPGTGYNEQFF.

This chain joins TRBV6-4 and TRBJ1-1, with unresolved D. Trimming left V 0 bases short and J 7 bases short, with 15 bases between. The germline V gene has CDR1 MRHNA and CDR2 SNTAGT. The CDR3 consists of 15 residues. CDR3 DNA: TGTGCCAGCAGTGACTCGATTGAAAGGGTCGGTGAAGCTTTCTTT. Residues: CASSDSIERVGEAFF.

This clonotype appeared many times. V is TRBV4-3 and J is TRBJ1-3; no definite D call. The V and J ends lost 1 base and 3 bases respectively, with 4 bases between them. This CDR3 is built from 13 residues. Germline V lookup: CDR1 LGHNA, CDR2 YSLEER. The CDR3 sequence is CASSQVGGNTIYF. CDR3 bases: TGCGCCAGCAGCCAAGTGGGTGGAAACACCATATATTTT.

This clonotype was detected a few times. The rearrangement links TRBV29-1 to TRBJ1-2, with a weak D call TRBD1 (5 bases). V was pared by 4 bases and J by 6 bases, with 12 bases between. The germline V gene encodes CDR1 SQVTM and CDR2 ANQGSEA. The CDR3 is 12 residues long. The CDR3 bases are TGCAGCGTTGTTGGGGCTTCCCATGGCTACACCTTC. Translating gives CSVVGASHGYTF.

The CDR3: CASSFGGGRRLKRGYTF. The CDR3 DNA sequence: TGTGCCAGCAGTTTCGGCGGTGGGAGGCGCTTGAAGCGCGGCTACACCTTC. This rearrangement joins TRBV12-3 or TRBV12-4 to TRBJ1-2; no reliable D call. The CDR3 runs 17 residues. The germline V and J ends were trimmed by 3 bases and 8 bases, with 25 bases remaining between them.

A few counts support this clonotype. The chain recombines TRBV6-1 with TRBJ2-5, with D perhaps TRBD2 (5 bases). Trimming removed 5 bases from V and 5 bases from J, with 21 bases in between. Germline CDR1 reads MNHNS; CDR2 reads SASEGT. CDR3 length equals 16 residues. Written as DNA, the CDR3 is TGTGCCAGCAGTCCCGGTGGACCACCCCGAGGGGAGACCCAGTACTTC. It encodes CASSPGGPPRGETQYF.

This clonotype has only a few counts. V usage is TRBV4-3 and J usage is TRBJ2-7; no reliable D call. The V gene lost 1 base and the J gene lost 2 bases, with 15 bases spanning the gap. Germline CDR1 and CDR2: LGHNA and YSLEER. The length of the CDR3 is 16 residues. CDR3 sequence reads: CASSQARRLPAYEQYF. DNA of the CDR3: TGCGCCAGCAGCCAAGCCCGTCGACTCCCTGCCTACGAGCAGTACTTC.

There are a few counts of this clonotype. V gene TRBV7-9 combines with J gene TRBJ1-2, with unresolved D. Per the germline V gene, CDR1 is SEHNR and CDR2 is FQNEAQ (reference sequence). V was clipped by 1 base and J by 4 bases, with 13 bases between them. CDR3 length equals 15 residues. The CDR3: CASSLDWAEGYGYTF. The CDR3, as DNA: TGTGCCAGCAGCTTAGATTGGGCGGAGGGCTATGGCTACACCTTC.

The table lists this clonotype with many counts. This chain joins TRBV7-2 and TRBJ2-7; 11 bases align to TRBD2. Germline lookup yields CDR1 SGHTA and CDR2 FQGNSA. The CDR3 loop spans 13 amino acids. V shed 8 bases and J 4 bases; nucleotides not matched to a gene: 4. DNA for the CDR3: TGTGCCAGCGGGCTAGCGGGGGGATACGAGCAGTACGTC. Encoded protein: CASGLAGGYEQYV.

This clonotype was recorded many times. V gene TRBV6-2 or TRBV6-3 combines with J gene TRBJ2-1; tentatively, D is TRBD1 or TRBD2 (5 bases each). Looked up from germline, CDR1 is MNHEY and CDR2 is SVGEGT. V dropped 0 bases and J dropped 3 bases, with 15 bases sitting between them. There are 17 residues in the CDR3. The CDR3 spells CASSYSSVRGVYNEQFF. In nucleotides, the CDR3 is TGTGCCAGCAGTTACTCGAGTGTGAGAGGGGTCTACAATGAGCAGTTCTTC.

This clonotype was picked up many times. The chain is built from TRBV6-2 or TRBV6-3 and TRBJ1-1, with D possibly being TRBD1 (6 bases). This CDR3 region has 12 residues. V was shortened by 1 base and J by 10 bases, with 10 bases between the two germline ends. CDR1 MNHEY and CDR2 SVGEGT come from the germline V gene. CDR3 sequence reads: CASSYFRGRAFF. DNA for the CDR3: TGTGCCAGCAGTTACTTCAGGGGTCGAGCTTTCTTT.

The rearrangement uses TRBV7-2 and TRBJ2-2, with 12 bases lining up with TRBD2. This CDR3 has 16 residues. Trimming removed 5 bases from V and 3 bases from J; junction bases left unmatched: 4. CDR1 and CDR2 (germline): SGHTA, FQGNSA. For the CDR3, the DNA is TGTGCCAGCAGCGTCAGACTAGCGGGGGACACCGGGGAGCTGTTTTTT. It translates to CASSVRLAGDTGELFF.

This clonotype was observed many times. The CDR3 sequence: CASSIRPGETQYF. The DNA of the CDR3 is TGTGCCAGCAGTATAAGACCGGGAGAGACCCAGTACTTC. V and J are TRBV7-2 and TRBJ2-5; D remains unclear. The CDR3 runs 13 residues. Looked up from germline, CDR1 is SGHTA and CDR2 is FQGNSA. V was cut by 6 bases and J by 4 bases, with 12 bases left in between.

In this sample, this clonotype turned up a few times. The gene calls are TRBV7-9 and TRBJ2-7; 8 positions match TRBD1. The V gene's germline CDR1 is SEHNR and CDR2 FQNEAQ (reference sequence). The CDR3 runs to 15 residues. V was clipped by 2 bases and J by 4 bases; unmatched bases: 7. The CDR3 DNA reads TGTGCCAGCAGCTTAATACAGGGGGTGAAGTACGAGCAGTACTTC. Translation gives CASSLIQGVKYEQYF.